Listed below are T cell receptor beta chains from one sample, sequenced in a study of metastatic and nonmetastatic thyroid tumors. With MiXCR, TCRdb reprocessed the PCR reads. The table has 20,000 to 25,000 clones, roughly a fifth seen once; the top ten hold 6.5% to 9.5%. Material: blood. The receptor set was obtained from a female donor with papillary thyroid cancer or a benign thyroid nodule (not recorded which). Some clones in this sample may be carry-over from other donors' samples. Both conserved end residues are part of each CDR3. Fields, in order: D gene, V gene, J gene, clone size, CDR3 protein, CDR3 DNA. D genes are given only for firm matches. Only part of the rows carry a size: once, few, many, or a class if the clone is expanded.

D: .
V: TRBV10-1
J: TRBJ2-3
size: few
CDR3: CASTGSAADTQYF
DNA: TGCGCCAGCACAGGGTCAGCTGCAGATACGCAATATTTT

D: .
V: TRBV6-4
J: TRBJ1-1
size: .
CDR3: CASSRRGENTEAFF
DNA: TGTGCCAGCAGTCGGCGAGGGGAGAACACTGAAGCTTTCTTT

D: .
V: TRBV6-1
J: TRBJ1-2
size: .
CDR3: CASRPTRERAVGGYTF
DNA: TGTGCCAGCAGACCTACCCGCGAGAGGGCTGTGGGTGGCTACACCTTC

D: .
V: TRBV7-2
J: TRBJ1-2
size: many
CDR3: CASSFITTWGTERGGYTF
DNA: TGTGCCAGCAGCTTCATCACTACCTGGGGGACGGAAAGAGGTGGCTACACCTTC

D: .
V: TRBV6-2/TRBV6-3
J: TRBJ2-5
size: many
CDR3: CASRTLQTRRETQYF
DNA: TGTGCCAGCCGTACGCTCCAGACTAGACGGGAGACCCAGTACTTC

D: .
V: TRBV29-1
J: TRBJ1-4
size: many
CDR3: CSVESGRKLFF
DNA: TGCAGCGTTGAATCTGGAAGAAAACTGTTTTTT

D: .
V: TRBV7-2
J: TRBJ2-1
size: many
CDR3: CATPGARLPLSYNEQFF
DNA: TGTGCCACCCCGGGGGCTAGGCTTCCCCTCTCCTACAATGAGCAGTTCTTC

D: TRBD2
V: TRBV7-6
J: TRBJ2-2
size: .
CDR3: CASSLATDPGLAGVNTGELFF
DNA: TGTGCCAGCAGCTTAGCGACAGACCCGGGACTAGCGGGGGTCAACACCGGGGAGCTGTTTTTT

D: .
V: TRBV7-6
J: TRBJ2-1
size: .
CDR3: CASSLGGSGLSYNEQFF
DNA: TGTGCCAGCAGCTTAGGGGGTAGCGGCCTCTCCTACAATGAGCAGTTCTTC

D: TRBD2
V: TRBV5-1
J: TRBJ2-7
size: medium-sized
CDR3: CASSLGVAGGSEQYF
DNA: TGCGCCAGCAGCTTGGGAGTAGCGGGAGGAAGCGAGCAGTACTTC

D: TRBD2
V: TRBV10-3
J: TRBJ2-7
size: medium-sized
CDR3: CAIKATSGRSYEQYF
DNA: TGTGCCATCAAAGCGACTAGCGGGAGGTCCTACGAGCAGTACTTC

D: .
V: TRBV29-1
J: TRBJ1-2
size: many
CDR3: CSVATGGYTF
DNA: TGCAGCGTTGCTACCGGGGGCTACACCTTC

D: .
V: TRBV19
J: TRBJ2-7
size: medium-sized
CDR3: CASSRGHESSYEQYF
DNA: TGTGCCAGTAGCCGAGGACACGAGAGCTCCTACGAGCAGTACTTC

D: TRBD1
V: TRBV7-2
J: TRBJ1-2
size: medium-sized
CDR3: CASSLTGAGYTF
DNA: TGTGCCAGCAGCTTGACAGGGGCTGGCTACACCTTC

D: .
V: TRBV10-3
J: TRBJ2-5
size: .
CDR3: CAISRNQAGVQETQYF
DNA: TGTGCCATCAGTCGGAATCAGGCGGGCGTACAAGAGACCCAGTACTTC

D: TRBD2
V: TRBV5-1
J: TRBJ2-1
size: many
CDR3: CASSETSGGIDEQFF
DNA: TGCGCCAGCAGCGAGACTAGCGGGGGGATCGATGAGCAGTTCTTC

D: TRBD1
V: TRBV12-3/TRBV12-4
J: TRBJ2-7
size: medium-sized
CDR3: CASSRQGRDNEQYF
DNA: TGTGCCAGCAGCCGACAGGGTAGGGATAACGAGCAGTACTTC

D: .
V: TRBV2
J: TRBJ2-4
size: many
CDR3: CASSDREVNIQYF
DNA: TGTGCCAGCAGTGACAGGGAGGTCAACATTCAGTACTTC

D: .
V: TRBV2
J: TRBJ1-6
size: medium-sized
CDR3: CASSVSGPLLHF
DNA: TGTGCCAGCAGTGTATCGGGGCCACTCCTCCACTTT

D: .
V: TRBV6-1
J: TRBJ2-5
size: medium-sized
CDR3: CASSEADSGGDETQYF
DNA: TGTGCCAGCAGTGAAGCGGACAGTGGGGGGGACGAGACCCAGTACTTC

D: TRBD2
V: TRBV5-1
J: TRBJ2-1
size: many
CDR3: CASSSTSAGLNEQFF
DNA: TGCGCCAGCAGCTCTACTTCAGCGGGGCTGAATGAGCAGTTCTTC

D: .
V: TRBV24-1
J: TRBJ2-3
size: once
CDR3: CATSYSPTSASTDTQYF
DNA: TGTGCCACCAGTTATTCTCCGACGAGTGCTAGCACAGATACGCAGTATTTT

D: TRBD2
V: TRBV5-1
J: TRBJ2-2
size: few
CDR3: CASSYSGRADTGELFF
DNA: TGCGCCAGCAGCTATAGCGGGAGGGCCGACACCGGGGAGCTGTTTTTT

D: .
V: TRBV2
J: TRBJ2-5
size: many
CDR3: CASIQRGGRGLETQYF
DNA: TGTGCCAGCATCCAAAGGGGGGGACGGGGGTTAGAGACCCAGTACTTC

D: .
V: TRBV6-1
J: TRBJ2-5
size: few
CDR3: CASSEWDRLSGRGTQYF
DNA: TGTGCCAGCAGTGAATGGGACCGACTATCGGGAAGGGGGACCCAGTACTTC

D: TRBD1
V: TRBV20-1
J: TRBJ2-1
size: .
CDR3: CRANEGATYNEQFF
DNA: TGCAGAGCTAACGAGGGGGCGACGTACAATGAGCAGTTCTTC

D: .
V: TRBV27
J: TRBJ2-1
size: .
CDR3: CASILFFSSSYNKQFF
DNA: TGTGCCAGCATCCTCTTTTTTAGCAGCTCCTACAATAAGCAGTTCTTC

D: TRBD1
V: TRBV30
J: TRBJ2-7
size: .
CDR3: CAWSVSGTAYEQYF
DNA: TGTGCCTGGAGTGTTTCCGGGACAGCCTACGAGCAGTACTTC

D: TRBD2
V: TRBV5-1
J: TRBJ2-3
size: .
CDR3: CASSFLAGDGTDTQYF
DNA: TGCGCCAGCAGCTTTCTAGCGGGTGATGGCACAGATACGCAGTATTTT

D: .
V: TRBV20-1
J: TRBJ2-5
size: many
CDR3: CSASYAQETQYF
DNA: TGCAGTGCTAGTTACGCACAAGAGACCCAGTACTTC

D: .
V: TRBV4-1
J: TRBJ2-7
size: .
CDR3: CASSQVDEEYF
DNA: TGCGCCAGCAGCCAAGTGGACGAGGAGTACTTC

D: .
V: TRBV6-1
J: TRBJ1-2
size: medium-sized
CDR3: CASSESWGLDYGYTF
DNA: TGTGCCAGCAGTGAAAGCTGGGGTTTGGACTATGGCTACACCTTC

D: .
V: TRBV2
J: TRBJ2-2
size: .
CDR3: CAGRELGNTGELFF
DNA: TGTGCCGGCCGAGAGCTCGGGAACACCGGCGAGCTGTTTTTT

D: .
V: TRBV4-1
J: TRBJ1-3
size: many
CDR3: CASSQGGTGFEGNTIYF
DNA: TGCGCCAGCAGCCAAGGGGGAACAGGGTTCGAGGGAAACACCATATATTTT

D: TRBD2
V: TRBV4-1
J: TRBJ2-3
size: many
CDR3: CASSQVSGSWTDTQYF
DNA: TGCGCCAGCAGCCAAGTCAGCGGGAGCTGGACAGATACGCAGTATTTT

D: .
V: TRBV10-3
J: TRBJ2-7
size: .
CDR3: CACSWQSYEQYF
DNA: TGTGCCTGTAGTTGGCAGTCCTACGAGCAGTACTTC